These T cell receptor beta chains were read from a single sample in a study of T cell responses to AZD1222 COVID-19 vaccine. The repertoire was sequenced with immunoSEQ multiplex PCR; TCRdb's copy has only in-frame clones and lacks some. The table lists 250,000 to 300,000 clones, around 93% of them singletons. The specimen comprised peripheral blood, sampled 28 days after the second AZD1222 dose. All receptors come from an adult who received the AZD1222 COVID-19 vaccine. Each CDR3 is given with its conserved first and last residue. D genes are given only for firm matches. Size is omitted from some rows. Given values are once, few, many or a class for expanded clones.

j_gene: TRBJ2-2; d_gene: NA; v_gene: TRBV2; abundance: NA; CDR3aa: CASTSVGGSGELFF
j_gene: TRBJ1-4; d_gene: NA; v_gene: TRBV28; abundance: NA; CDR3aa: CASRLWGVKEKLFF
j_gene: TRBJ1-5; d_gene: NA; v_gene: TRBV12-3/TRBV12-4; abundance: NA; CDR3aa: CASSQWGGPQHF
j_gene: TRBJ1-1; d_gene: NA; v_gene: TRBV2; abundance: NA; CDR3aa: CASHGEANTEAFF
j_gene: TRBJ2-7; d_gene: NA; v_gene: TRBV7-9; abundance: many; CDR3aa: CASSFPSGQGYTYEQYF
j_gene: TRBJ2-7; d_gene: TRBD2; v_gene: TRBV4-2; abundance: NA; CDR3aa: CASSHPRGTSGPEQYF
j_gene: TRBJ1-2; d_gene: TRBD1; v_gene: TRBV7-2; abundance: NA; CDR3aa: CASSLAVRGRGYTF
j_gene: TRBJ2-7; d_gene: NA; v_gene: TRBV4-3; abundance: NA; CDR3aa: CASSQDLGTENYEQYF
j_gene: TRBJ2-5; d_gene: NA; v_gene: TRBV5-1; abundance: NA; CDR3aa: CASSLSPGPQETQYF
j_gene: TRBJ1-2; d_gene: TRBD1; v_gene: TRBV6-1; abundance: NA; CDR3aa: CASSEMGDRIYTF
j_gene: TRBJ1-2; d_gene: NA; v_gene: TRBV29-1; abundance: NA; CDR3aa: CSVYREDYTF
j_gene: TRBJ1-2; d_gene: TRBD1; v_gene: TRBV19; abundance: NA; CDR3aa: CASSIDGQGGGYTF
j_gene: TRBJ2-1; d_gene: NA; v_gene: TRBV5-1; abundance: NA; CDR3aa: CASSLDWDLGEQFF
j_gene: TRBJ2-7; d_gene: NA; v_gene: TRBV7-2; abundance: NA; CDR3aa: CASRPTSSSADEQYF
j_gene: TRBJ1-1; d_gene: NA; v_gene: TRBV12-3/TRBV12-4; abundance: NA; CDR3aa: CASSLNLNTEAFF
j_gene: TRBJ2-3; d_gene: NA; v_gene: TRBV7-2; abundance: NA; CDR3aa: CASSLALPATDTQYF
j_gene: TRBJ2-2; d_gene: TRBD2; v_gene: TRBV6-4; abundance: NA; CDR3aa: CAPASGNTGELFF
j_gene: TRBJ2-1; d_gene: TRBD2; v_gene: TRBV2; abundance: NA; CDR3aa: CASSPPRGGSRNEQFF
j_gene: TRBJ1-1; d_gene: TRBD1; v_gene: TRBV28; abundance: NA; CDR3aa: CASSFGKTGIYTEAFF
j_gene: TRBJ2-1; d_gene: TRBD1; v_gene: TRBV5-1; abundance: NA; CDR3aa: CASSLETGGNEQFF
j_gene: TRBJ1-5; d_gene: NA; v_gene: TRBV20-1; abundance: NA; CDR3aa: CSASPHNQPQHF
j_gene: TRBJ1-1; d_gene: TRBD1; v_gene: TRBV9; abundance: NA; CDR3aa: CASSPQGFTEAFF
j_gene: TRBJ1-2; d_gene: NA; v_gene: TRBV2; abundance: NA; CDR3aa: CASSVYRGADGYTF
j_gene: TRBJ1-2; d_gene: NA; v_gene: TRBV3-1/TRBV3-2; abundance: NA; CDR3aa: CASSSRGAGNYGYTF
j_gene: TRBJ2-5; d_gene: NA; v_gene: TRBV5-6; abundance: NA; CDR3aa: CASSLGLRLQETQYF
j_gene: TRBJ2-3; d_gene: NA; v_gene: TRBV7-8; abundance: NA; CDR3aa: CASSFRTADTQYF
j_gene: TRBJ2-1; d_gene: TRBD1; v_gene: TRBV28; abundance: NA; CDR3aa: CASSFGQGAYNEQFF
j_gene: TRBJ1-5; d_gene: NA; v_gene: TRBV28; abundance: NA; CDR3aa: CASSSGTYRQPQHF
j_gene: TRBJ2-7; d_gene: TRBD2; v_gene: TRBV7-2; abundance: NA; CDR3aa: CASSLEAGVDEQYF
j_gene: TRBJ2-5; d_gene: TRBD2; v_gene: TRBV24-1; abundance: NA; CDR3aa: CATSGTSGGQETQYF
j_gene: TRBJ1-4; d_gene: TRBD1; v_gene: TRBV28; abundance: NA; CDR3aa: CATSDRPNEKLFF
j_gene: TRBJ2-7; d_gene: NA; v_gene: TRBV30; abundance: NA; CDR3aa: CAWSSPNSYEQYF
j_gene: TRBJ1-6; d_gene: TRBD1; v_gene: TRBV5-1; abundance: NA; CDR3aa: CASSRTGNNNSPLHF
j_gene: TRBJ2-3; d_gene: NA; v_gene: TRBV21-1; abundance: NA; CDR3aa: CASSTVHGGTSTDTQYF
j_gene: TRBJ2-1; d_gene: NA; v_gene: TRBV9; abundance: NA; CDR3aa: CASSVAEGSGLGEQFF
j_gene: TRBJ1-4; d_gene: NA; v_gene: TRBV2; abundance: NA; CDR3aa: CASSYRAANEKLFF
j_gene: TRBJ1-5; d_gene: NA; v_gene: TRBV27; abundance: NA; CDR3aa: CASSFRASGQPQHF
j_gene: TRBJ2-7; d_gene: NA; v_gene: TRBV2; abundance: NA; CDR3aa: CASRRQLSSYEQYF
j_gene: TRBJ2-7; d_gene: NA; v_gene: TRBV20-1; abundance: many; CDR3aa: CSTKVTDEQYF
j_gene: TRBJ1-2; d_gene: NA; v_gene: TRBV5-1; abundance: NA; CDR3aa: CASSLGYYGYTF
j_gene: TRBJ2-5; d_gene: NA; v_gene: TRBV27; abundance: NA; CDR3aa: CASSFRETQYF
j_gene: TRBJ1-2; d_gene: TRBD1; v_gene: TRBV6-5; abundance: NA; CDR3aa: CASSCGTGPCGYTF
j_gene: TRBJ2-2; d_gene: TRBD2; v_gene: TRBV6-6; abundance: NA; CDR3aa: CASSRPPGGLTSGWGHGELFF
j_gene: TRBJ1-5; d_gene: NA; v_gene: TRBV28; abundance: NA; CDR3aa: CATQGFTDQPQHF
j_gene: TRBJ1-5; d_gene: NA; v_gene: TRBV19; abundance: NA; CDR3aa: CASSIEQSNQPQHF
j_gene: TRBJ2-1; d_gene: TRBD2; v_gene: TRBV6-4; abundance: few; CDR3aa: CASSASPGTSNEQFF
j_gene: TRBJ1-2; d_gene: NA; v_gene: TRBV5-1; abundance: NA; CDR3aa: CASSLVGSRGYTF
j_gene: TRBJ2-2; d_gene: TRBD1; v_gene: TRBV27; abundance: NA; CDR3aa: CASSPSFGTGATGELFF
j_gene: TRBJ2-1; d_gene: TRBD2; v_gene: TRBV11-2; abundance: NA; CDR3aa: CASSLLGLAGEQFF
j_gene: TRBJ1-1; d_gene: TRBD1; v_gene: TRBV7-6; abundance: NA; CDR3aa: CASSPGTGKMNTEAFF
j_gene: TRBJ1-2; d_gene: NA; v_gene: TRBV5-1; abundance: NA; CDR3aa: CASSLEGLRYGYTF
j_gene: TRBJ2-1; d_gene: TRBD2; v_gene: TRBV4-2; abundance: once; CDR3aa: CASSQYLTSGPNNEQFF
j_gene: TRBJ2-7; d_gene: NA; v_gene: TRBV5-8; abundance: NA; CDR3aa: CASSGKKIQGYYEQYF